This entry lists 20 T cell receptor beta chains sequenced from one sample in a study of shared clonotypes between healthy human individuals. The protocol was immunoSEQ multiplex PCR, while the TCRdb copy is restricted to in-frame clones and leaves out a portion. The sample consists of some 1 million clones, about three quarters of them appearing once. The specimen sequenced was memory CD4+ T cells sorted from blood. The sample's subset: CD45RA-negative fraction. Receptors were obtained from a man between 18 and 35 years old in good health.

The chain combines TRBV19 with TRBJ1-2; D gene uncertain. The V end was cut by 3 bases, the J end by 4 bases, with 6 bases between. Germline assignment: CDR1 LNHDA and CDR2 SQIVND (reference sequence). This CDR3 comprises 12 residues. CDR3 sequence: CASSMPVYGYTF. CDR3 sequence (DNA): TGTGCCAGTAGTATGCCAGTCTATGGCTACACCTTC.

The chain carries TRBV5-1 and TRBJ2-7; D not certain. The V gene lost 2 bases and the J gene lost 3 bases, with 3 bases spanning the gap. CDR3 size: 11 residues. Germline assignment: CDR1 SGHRS and CDR2 YFSETQ. The CDR3 region is CASSFNYEQYF. For the CDR3, the DNA is TGCGCCAGCAGCTTTAACTACGAGCAGTACTTC.

This sequence joins TRBV5-1 and TRBJ2-7, with D maybe TRBD1 (6 bases). The CDR3 extends over 14 amino acids. Germline CDR1 reads SGHRS; CDR2 reads YFSETQ. Trimming took off 2 bases at V and 2 bases at J, with 11 bases between the two ends. The CDR3 spells CASSFSGDTYEQYF. The CDR3 region has the DNA TGCGCCAGCAGCTTCTCCGGGGACACCTACGAGCAGTACTTC.

The chain uses TRBV27 and TRBJ1-6, with 7 positions matching TRBD1. The trim removed 4 bases at V and 7 bases at J, leaving 13 bases unmatched. CDR3 size: 17 residues. Germline V gene sequence: CDR1 MNHEY, CDR2 SMNVEV (reference sequence). The CDR3 spells CASSSPTRQGSNSPLHF. In DNA, the CDR3 is TGTGCCAGCAGTTCCCCCACAAGACAGGGTTCGAATTCACCCCTCCACTTT.

This clone was seen a few times. The J gene is TRBJ1-4, the V gene TRBV9, with D perhaps matching TRBD1 (5 bases). The V and J ends lost 4 bases and 10 bases respectively, with 14 bases between them. The CDR3 runs to 13 residues. Germline V gives CDR1 SGDLS, CDR2 YYNGEE. CDR3 DNA sequence: TGTGCCAGCAGCCCCCGTCGCGGGGGAAAACTGTTTTTT. Residues: CASSPRRGGKLFF.

A single count supports this clone. The chain joins TRBV11-2 to TRBJ2-3; D is undetermined. The CDR3 contains 16 residues. Germline V gene lookup returns CDR1 SGHAT and CDR2 FQNNGV. The V gene lost 6 bases and the J gene lost 0 bases, with 16 bases spanning the gap. The CDR3 DNA sequence: TGTGCCAGCAGATTGGGGATGGCAAGTAGCACAGATACGCAGTATTTT. Its protein is CASRLGMASSTDTQYF.

A remark on this clone: The same CDR3 arises from other DNA sequences in this sample as well. The rearrangement links TRBV7-2 to TRBJ2-7; D is possibly TRBD2 (5 bases). The germline V gene encodes CDR1 SGHTA and CDR2 FQGNSA. The V and J ends lost 5 bases and 2 bases respectively, with 16 bases between them. CDR3 length: 15 amino acids. The CDR3 region has the DNA TGTGCCAGCAGCCCTGGAAGCGGTTCCGCCTACGAGCAGTACTTC. Translated, it gives CASSPGSGSAYEQYF. The whole variable domain, remainder taken from reference TRBV7-2 and TRBJ2-7, is GAGVSQSPSNKVTEKGKDVELRCDPISGHTALYWYRQSLGQGLEFLIYFQGNSAPDKSGLPSDRFSAERTGGSVSTLTIQRTQQEDSAVYLCASSPGSGSAYEQYFGPGTRLTVT.

The V gene is TRBV30, the J gene TRBJ1-6, with 10 bases lining up with TRBD1. Unmatched junction bases numbered 6, after V lost 7 bases and J lost 9 bases. Germline V gives CDR1 GTSNPN, CDR2 SVGIG (reference sequence). This CDR3 is built from 13 residues. The CDR3 reads CALTGGNSSPLHF. The DNA of the CDR3 is TGTGCCTTGACAGGGGGCAATAGTTCACCCCTCCACTTT.

The gene calls are TRBV6-5 and TRBJ2-3, with D possibly matching TRBD1 (6 bases). The CDR3 covers 12 residues. CDR1 is MNHEY and CDR2 is SVGAGI in the germline V gene. V lost 8 bases, J lost 4 bases, and 10 bases lay in between. The CDR3 bases are TGTGCCAGCGGGGGCCTCTCAGATACGCAGTATTTT. Translation gives CASGGLSDTQYF.

The chain employs TRBV7-2 and TRBJ1-1, with a possible D match to TRBD1 (6 bases). The CDR3 is 15 amino acids. Trimming took off 5 bases at V and 1 base at J, with 14 bases between the two ends. CDR1 and CDR2 (germline): SGHTA, FQGNSA. As DNA, the CDR3 is TGTGCCAGCAGCCAACAGACAGGTACGAACACTGAAGCTTTCTTT. Residues: CASSQQTGTNTEAFF. Supplemented by reference TRBV7-2 and TRBJ1-1, the full variable domain reads GAGVSQSPSNKVTEKGKDVELRCDPISGHTALYWYRQSLGQGLEFLIYFQGNSAPDKSGLPSDRFSAERTGGSVSTLTIQRTQQEDSAVYLCASSQQTGTNTEAFFGQGTRLTVV.

The chain links TRBV7-2 to TRBJ1-2; no definite D call. Germline CDR1 is SGHTA and CDR2 is FQGNSA. V lost 3 bases and J lost 8, with 10 bases in between. The CDR3 totals 12 residues. The CDR3 bases are TGTGCCAGCAGCTTGCTCGAAGACGGCTACACCTTC. Amino acid sequence: CASSLLEDGYTF. The variable domain in full, with the rest retrieved from reference TRBV7-2 and TRBJ1-2, is GAGVSQSPSNKVTEKGKDVELRCDPISGHTALYWYRQSLGQGLEFLIYFQGNSAPDKSGLPSDRFSAERTGGSVSTLTIQRTQQEDSAVYLCASSLLEDGYTFGSGTRLTVV.

V and J are TRBV9 and TRBJ2-7, with D perhaps being TRBD1 or TRBD2 (6 bases each). Trimming shortened V by 1 base and J by 2 bases, and 16 bases separated the two germline ends. Germline V gene lookup returns CDR1 SGDLS and CDR2 YYNGEE. The CDR3 runs to 16 residues. The chain's CDR3 is CASSVRGAGTPYEQYF. The CDR3 DNA reads TGTGCCAGCAGCGTAAGGGGGGCAGGTACTCCCTACGAGCAGTACTTC.

The rearrangement joins TRBV5-5 to TRBJ2-5, with TRBD2 as a possible D gene (5 bases). This CDR3 contains 11 residues. Germline V gene data show CDR1 as SGHKS and CDR2 as YYEKEE (reference sequence). V shed 4 bases and J shed 7 bases, with 8 bases lying between them. The CDR3 DNA sequence: TGTGCCAGCAGCCAACGGGGGACCCAGTACTTC. As protein: CASSQRGTQYF.

This chain links TRBV5-1 with TRBJ1-2; 7 bases fit TRBD1. The CDR3 runs 15 residues. V shed 0 bases, J shed 8 bases, and the junction held 10 bases outside the gene matches. Germline CDR1 SGHRS, CDR2 YFSETQ. CDR3 sequence: CASSLEGTATGGYTF. CDR3 nucleotides: TGCGCCAGCAGCTTGGAGGGGACAGCTACTGGGGGCTACACCTTC.

The rearrangement uses TRBV29-1 and TRBJ1-2; TRBD1 is a possible D gene (6 bases). The CDR3 is 13 residues long. The germline gives CDR1 SQVTM, CDR2 ANQGSEA. Trimming removed 6 bases at V and 5 bases at J, with 16 bases between. The DNA for the CDR3 is TGCAGCGTCCGGGAAGGGGGGAAGTATGGCTACACCTTC. It is translated as CSVREGGKYGYTF.

In the case of this clone: The same CDR3 arises from other DNA sequences in this sample as well. This chain connects TRBV5-4 to TRBJ2-7; 12 bases agree with TRBD2. V was pared by 0 bases and J by 2 bases, with 0 bases of the junction left unmatched. CDR1 and CDR2 (germline): SGHNT, YYREEE (reference sequence). This CDR3 has 15 residues. CDR3 loop: CASSLGLAGAYEQYF. In DNA, the CDR3 is TGTGCCAGCAGCTTGGGACTAGCGGGGGCCTACGAGCAGTACTTC. Variable domain in full (rest from reference TRBV5-4 and TRBJ2-7): ETGVTQSPTHLIKTRGQQVTLRCSSQSGHNTVSWYQQALGQGPQFIFQYYREEENGRGNFPPRFSGLQFPNYSSELNVNALELDDSALYLCASSLGLAGAYEQYFGPGTRLTVT.

This clone was seen more than once but under ten times. The chain employs TRBV30 and TRBJ1-1; unclear D gene. This CDR3 is 12 amino acids long. The germline V gene encodes CDR1 GTSNPN and CDR2 SVGIG (reference sequence). V was trimmed by 6 bases and J by 1 base, leaving 9 bases between them. This CDR3 is CACGQRNTEAFF. The CDR3 nucleotides are TGTGCCTGCGGGCAGAGGAACACTGAAGCTTTCTTT. Variable domain in full (rest from reference TRBV30 and TRBJ1-1): SQTIHQWPATLVQPVGSPLSLECTVEGTSNPNLYWYRQAAGRGLQLLFYSVGIGQISSEVPQNLSASRPQDRQFILSSKKLLLSDSGFYLCACGQRNTEAFFGQGTRLTVV.

This clone was counted only a few times. The chain uses TRBV11-3 and TRBJ2-7, with D perhaps TRBD1 or TRBD2 (6 bases each). Germline values: CDR1 SGHNT, CDR2 YENEEA. V shed 11 bases and J shed 4 bases, with 21 bases lying between them. This CDR3 is built from 14 residues. CDR3 amino acids: CAAGDDGSWYEQYF. In DNA form, the CDR3 reads TGTGCCGCAGGGGATGACGGGAGTTGGTACGAGCAGTACTTC.

This clone turned up a few times. This chain joins TRBV7-3 and TRBJ2-1; D not certain. There are 14 residues in the CDR3. Per the germline V gene, CDR1 is SGHTA and CDR2 is FQGTGA. With 4 bases removed from V and 7 bases from J, the gap between germline ends came to 14 bases. The DNA of the CDR3 is TGTGCCAGCAGCTCTAGATCCTCCGCGAATGAGCAGTTCTTC. Its protein product is CASSSRSSANEQFF.

This clone was seen a handful of times. The gene calls are TRBV19 and TRBJ1-4; D remains unclear. The ends were cut back, 7 bases at V and 7 bases at J, with 10 bases in the middle. CDR1 is LNHDA and CDR2 is SQIVND in the germline V gene (reference sequence). The CDR3 length is 12 residues. CDR3 bases: TGTGCCAGTAACCAGGCTGGTGAAAAACTGTTTTTT. Translation gives CASNQAGEKLFF.